This TCR beta chain was documented in a study of T-cell reconstitution after alpha-beta-depleted transplantation in children. The TCRbeta library was prepared with unique molecular identifiers. One entry per CDR3 protein results from TCRdb running MiXCR on the PCR reads. The sample shows under 250,000 distinct CDR3 sequences, 20% to 30% of them seen only once. The sample here was PBMCs, mostly from graft donor cells, taken 360 days after TCRalphabeta/CD19-depleted stem cell transplant. The sequence derives from a female patient aged 2-15 years who had a stem cell transplant for congenital amegakaryocytic thrombocytopenia, so the T cells may come from the graft donor.

The CDR3 nucleotides are TGTGCCAGCAGCTCCCCGGGCAACTACGAGCAGTACTTC. Its protein product is CASSSPGNYEQYF. The chain is built from TRBV7-8 and TRBJ2-7, with D unresolved. The CDR3 has 13 amino acids. V lost 4 bases, J lost 3 bases, and 10 bases lay in between. CDR1 and CDR2 (germline): SGHVS, FQNEAQ.